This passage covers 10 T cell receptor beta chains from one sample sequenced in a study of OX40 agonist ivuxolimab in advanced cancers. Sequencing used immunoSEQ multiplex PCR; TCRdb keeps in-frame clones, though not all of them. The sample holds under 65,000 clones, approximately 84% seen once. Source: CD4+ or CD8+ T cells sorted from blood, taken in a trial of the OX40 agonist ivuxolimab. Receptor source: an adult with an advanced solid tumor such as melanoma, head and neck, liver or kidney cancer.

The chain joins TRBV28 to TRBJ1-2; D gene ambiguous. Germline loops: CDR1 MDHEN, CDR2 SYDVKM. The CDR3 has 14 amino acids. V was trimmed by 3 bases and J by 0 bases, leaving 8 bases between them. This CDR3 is CASSLSGTNYGYTF. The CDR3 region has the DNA TGTGCCAGCAGTTTGTCCGGAACTAACTATGGCTACACCTTC.

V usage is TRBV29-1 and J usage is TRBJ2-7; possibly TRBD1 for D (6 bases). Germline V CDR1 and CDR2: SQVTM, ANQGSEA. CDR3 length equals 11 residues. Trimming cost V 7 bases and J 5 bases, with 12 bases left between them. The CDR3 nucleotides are TGCAGCGCAGGGGTTATGAACGAGCAGTACTTC. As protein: CSAGVMNEQYF.

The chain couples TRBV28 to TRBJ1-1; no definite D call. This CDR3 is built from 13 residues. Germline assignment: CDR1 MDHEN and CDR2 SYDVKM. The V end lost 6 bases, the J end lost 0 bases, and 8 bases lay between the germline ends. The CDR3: CASSPSMNTEAFF. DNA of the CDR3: TGTGCCAGCAGCCCCTCAATGAACACTGAAGCTTTCTTT.

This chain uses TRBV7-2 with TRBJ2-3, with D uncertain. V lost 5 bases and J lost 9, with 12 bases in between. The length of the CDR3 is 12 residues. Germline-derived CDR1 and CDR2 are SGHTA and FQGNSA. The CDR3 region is CASSQPSPTQYF. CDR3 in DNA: TGTGCCAGCAGCCAGCCCAGTCCAACGCAGTATTTT. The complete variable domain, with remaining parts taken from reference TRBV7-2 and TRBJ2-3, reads GAGVSQSPSNKVTEKGKDVELRCDPISGHTALYWYRQSLGQGLEFLIYFQGNSAPDKSGLPSDRFSAERTGGSVSTLTIQRTQQEDSAVYLCASSQPSPTQYFGPGTRLTVL.

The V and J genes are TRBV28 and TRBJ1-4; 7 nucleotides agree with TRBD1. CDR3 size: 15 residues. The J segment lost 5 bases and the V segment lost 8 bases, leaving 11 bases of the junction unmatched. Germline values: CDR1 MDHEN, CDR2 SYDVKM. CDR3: CASRMETGKNEKLFF. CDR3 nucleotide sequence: TGTGCCAGCCGGATGGAGACAGGGAAAAATGAAAAACTGTTTTTT. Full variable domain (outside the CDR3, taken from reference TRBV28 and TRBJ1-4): DVKVTQSSRYLVKRTGEKVFLECVQDMDHENMFWYRQDPGLGLRLIYFSYDVKMKEKGDIPEGYSVSREKKERFSLILESASTNQTSMYLCASRMETGKNEKLFFGSGTQLSVL.

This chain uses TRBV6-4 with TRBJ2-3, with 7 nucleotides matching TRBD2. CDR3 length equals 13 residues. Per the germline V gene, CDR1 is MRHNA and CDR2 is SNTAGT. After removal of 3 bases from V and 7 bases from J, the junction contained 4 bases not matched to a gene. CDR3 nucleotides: TGTGCCAGCAGTGAAGGAGCGGGGAATACGCAGTATTTT. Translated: CASSEGAGNTQYF.

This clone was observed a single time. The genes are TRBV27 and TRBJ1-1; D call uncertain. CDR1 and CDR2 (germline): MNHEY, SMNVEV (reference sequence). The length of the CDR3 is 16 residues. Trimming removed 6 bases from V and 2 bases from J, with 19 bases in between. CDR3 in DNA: TGTGCCAGCAGCGTAAGGGCAAGGCCCCTCAACACTGAAGCTTTCTTT. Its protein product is CASSVRARPLNTEAFF.

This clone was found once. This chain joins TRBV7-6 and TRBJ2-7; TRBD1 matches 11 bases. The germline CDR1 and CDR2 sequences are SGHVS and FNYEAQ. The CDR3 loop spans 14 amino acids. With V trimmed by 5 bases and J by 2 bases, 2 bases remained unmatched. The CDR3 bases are TGTGCCAGCAGCCCGGGACAGGGGGCCTACGAGCAGTACTTC. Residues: CASSPGQGAYEQYF.

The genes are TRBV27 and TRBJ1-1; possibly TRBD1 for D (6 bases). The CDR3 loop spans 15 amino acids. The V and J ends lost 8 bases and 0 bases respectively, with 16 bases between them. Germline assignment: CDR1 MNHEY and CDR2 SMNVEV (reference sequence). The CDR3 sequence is CASGNTGQLNTEAFF. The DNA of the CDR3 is TGTGCCAGCGGAAACACTGGACAGTTGAACACTGAAGCTTTCTTT.

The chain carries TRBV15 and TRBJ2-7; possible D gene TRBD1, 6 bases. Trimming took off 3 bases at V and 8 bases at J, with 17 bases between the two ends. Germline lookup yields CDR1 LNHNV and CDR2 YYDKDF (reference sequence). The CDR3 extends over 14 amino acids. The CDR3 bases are TGTGCCACCAGCAGTGGGTTGGACAGCTCTAAGCAGTACTTC. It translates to CATSSGLDSSKQYF.